This T cell receptor (beta chain) is from a study of beta chain features in type 1 diabetes. Study-wide findings and caveats: All four CD4+ subsets from Type 1 diabetes patients carried moderately but significantly shorter TCRB CDR3s. Healthy donors had naive, central memory and Treg TCRB repertoires that appeared less similar than those seen among patients. VDJ junctions in type 1 diabetes patients carried more deletions and fewer insertions.

Comment on this clone: Its antigen is not known.

The sequenced template was cDNA made from the entire isolated RNA. The assay was immunoSEQ multiplex PCR, and TCRdb's table has in-frame clones only and misses some. Of 95,000 to 150,000 clones in the sample, around 16% were seen once. This CDR3 has 15 amino acids. Germline CDR1 is SNHLY and CDR2 is FYNNEI. Trimming shortened V by 4 bases and J by 5 bases, and 18 bases separated the two germline ends. The chain combines TRBV2 with TRBJ2-7; a possible D gene is TRBD1 (6 bases). The specimen was central memory CD4+ T cells from blood. This receptor was identified in a man aged 18 to 29 with type 1 diabetes. Written as DNA, the CDR3 is TGTGCCAGCAGTGTACAGGGCACCAGTGGGGACGAGCAGTACTTC. This translates into CASSVQGTSGDEQYF.